The clone carrying this TCR beta chain turned up a few times. The sample belongs to a study of blood T cell repertoires in COVID-19. The length of the CDR3 is 13 residues. The J segment lost 8 bases and the V segment lost 6 bases, leaving 5 bases of the junction unmatched. In germline, CDR1 is SNHLY, CDR2 FYNNEI. Authors' methods: Estimated nucleated cell counts came from reference gene primer amplification. Profiled with immunoSEQ multiplex PCR; TCRdb holds only in-frame clones, not every one. V and J calls and clone size are those listed in that table; D and trimming were worked out from the DNA. The table lists some 110,000 clones, roughly four fifths of them singletons.

This sequence originates from a man between 65 and 79 years old with acute or convalescent COVID-19. Sequenced sample: peripheral blood. The chain carries TRBV2 and TRBJ1-4; 8 bases agree with TRBD1. CDR3 loop: CASSGQGREKLFF. In DNA, the CDR3 is TGTGCCAGCAGCGGACAGGGCCGGGAAAAACTGTTTTTT.